The 25 T cell receptor beta chains presented below share a single source sample, sequenced in a study of blood T cells in healthy people across ages. Using a J-beta primer mix together with a sample-barcoded 5' primer, a second PCR was run for about 6 to 11 cycles. TCRdb reprocessed the 5' RACE reads via MiXCR and lists one record per CDR3 protein. This table holds roughly 1.5 million distinct CDR3 sequences, less than 45% found once. Sequencing was performed on blood. These receptors all stem from a woman younger than 35 in good health.

This chain links TRBV27 with TRBJ2-5; 10 positions match TRBD2. The junction had 14 bases not matched to a gene; V was cut back by 8 bases and J by 11 bases. CDR3 length equals 14 residues. Germline V gene data show CDR1 as MNHEY and CDR2 as SMNVEV (reference sequence). The CDR3 loop is CASSRLAGVNEQYF. In DNA form, the CDR3 reads TGTGCCAGCTCAAGGCTAGCGGGAGTAAATGAGCAGTACTTC.

DNA of the CDR3: TGTGCCAGTAGTATAGCAGCGGGAGGCTACGAGCAGTACTTC. This encodes CASSIAAGGYEQYF. The chain carries TRBV19 and TRBJ2-7; 9 bases align to TRBD2. The CDR3 totals 14 residues. Germline CDR1 and CDR2: LNHDA and SQIVND (reference sequence). With V trimmed by 1 base and J by 3 bases, 1 base remained unmatched.

The chain uses TRBV11-2 and TRBJ2-5; 11 nucleotides agree with TRBD2. The CDR3 runs 18 residues. The germline V gene encodes CDR1 SGHAT and CDR2 FQNNGV. The V gene end was trimmed by 1 base and the J gene end by 2 bases; junction bases not matched to a gene: 9. This chain's CDR3 is CASSLGASGGLLQETQYF. CDR3 in DNA: TGTGCCAGCAGCTTAGGGGCTAGCGGGGGGCTCCTACAAGAGACCCAGTACTTC. The full variable domain, in which reference TRBV11-2 and TRBJ2-5 provide the parts outside the CDR3, is EAGVAQSPRYKIIEKRQSVAFWCNPISGHATLYWYQQILGQGPKLLIQFQNNGVVDDSQLPKDRFSAERLKGVDSTLKIQPAKLEDSAVYLCASSLGASGGLLQETQYFGPGTRLLVL.

The V call is TRBV7-8, the J call TRBJ2-5, with a weak D call TRBD1 (5 bases). The J call may be incorrect, as the DNA end agrees better with TRBJ2-7. Germline CDR1 reads SGHVS; CDR2 reads FQNEAQ. The CDR3 sequence is 15 residues long. The CDR3 DNA is TGTGCCAGCAGCTTGGGTTTTTCAGGGAAGGACGAGCAGTACTTC. Residues: CASSLGFSGKDEQYF.

This rearrangement joins TRBV20-1 to TRBJ2-7; TRBD2 aligns across 9 bases. The CDR3 is made up of 14 amino acids. Germline V gives CDR1 DFQATT, CDR2 SNEGSKA (reference sequence). V trimming: 7 bases; J trimming: 2 bases; junction bases outside the gene matches: 9. In nucleotides, the CDR3 is TGCAGTGTCGGTCCCGGGACTAGCCCCTACGAGCAGTACTTC. Translating it yields CSVGPGTSPYEQYF.

This clonotype has a handful of counts. The chain recombines TRBV9 with TRBJ2-3; D might be TRBD2 (5 bases). From germline, CDR1 is SGDLS and CDR2 YYNGEE. The CDR3 contains 14 residues. With 4 bases removed from V and 4 bases from J, the gap between germline ends came to 13 bases. The CDR3 region has the DNA TGTGCCAGCAGCCGGGGTAACTCTGCAGATACGCAGTATTTT. It specifies CASSRGNSADTQYF. The whole variable domain, filled in from reference TRBV9 and TRBJ2-3, reads DSGVTQTPKHLITATGQRVTLRCSPRSGDLSVYWYQQSLDQGLQFLIQYYNGEERAKGNILERFSAQQFPDLHSELNLSSLELGDSALYFCASSRGNSADTQYFGPGTRLTVL.

V and J are TRBV7-9 and TRBJ2-1; D is perhaps TRBD1 (6 bases). Judging by the DNA end, TRBJ2-7 fits better; the J call may be wrong. This CDR3 has 11 residues. Per germline, CDR1 SEHNR and CDR2 FQNEAQ (reference sequence). CDR3 residues: CASNKGDEQYF. The CDR3 nucleotides are TGTGCCAGCAACAAGGGGGATGAGCAGTACTTC.

About this clonotype itself: Relative to the germline gene, one junction end is altered; a read error may explain this. The J gene is TRBJ2-7, the V gene TRBV5-6; TRBD1 is a possible D gene (6 bases). CDR3 size: 15 residues. The V gene's germline CDR1 is SGHDT and CDR2 YYEEEE. The CDR3 region is CTSSLARQATYEQYF. DNA of the CDR3: TGTACCAGCAGCTTGGCCCGACAGGCGACCTACGAGCAGTACTTC.

A remark on this clonotype: The conserved closing phenylalanine or tryptophan is absent in this CDR3, likely reflecting a read error. The rearrangement links TRBV3-1 to TRBJ2-5; 9 bases are a match to TRBD1. J was trimmed by 3 bases and V by 2 bases; bases with no gene match: 1. Germline CDR1 LGHDT, CDR2 YNNKEL (reference sequence). The CDR3 has 14 residues. The CDR3 bases are TGTGCCAGCAGCCAAACAGGGGGCAAAGAGACCCAGTACTAC. Translated: CASSQTGGKETQYY.

The CDR3 DNA reads as TGTGCCAGCAGGACTCGGGCAATTATTTCACCCCTCCACTTT. Protein product: CASRTRAIISPLHF. The V call is TRBV7-9, the J call TRBJ1-6; D ambiguous. The V end was cut by 6 bases, the J end by 9 bases, with 15 bases between. The CDR3 extends over 14 amino acids. In germline, CDR1 is SEHNR, CDR2 FQNEAQ (reference sequence).

This chain links TRBV29-1 with TRBJ2-1; 13 bases fit TRBD2. Germline CDR1 and CDR2: SQVTM and ANQGSEA. This CDR3 region has 14 residues. Germline trimming cut 6 bases from V and 6 bases from J; bases unmatched to any gene: 5. DNA for the CDR3: TGCAGCGTCCGACTAGCGGGGGGTAGCAATGAGCAGTTCTTC. It is translated as CSVRLAGGSNEQFF.

This chain links TRBV5-8 with TRBJ1-1; 8 bases align to TRBD1. V shed 4 bases and J 10 bases; nucleotides not matched to a gene: 15. The CDR3 is made up of 15 amino acids. The V gene's germline CDR1 is SGHTS and CDR2 YDEGEE. CDR3 sequence reads: CASSHGQGYFGGAFF. CDR3 DNA sequence: TGTGCCAGCAGCCATGGACAGGGTTATTTTGGTGGAGCTTTCTTT.

In its sample, this clonotype was seen many times. The gene calls are TRBV5-1 and TRBJ1-1; the D is unclear. Trimming stripped 1 base from V and 3 bases from J, with 10 bases between. Germline lookup yields CDR1 SGHRS and CDR2 YFSETQ. The CDR3 is made up of 14 amino acids. CDR3 sequence reads: CASSLSLGDTEAFF. The CDR3 DNA sequence: TGCGCCAGCAGCTTGTCCCTTGGGGACACTGAAGCTTTCTTT.

The V gene is TRBV9, the J gene TRBJ1-2; D possibly corresponds to TRBD1 (5 bases). Germline V gene lookup returns CDR1 SGDLS and CDR2 YYNGEE. Trimming took off 3 bases at V and 7 bases at J, with 16 bases between the two ends. The CDR3 sequence is 14 residues long. In DNA, the CDR3 is TGTGCCAGCAGCGGAGAACAGGTCGGCGGTGGCTACACCTTC. Translated: CASSGEQVGGGYTF. Combining the CDR3 with reference TRBV9 and TRBJ1-2 gives the whole variable domain DSGVTQTPKHLITATGQRVTLRCSPRSGDLSVYWYQQSLDQGLQFLIQYYNGEERAKGNILERFSAQQFPDLHSELNLSSLELGDSALYFCASSGEQVGGGYTFGSGTRLTVV.

This clonotype was counted many times. This sequence joins TRBV7-2 and TRBJ2-7, with unresolved D. The germline V and J ends were trimmed by 6 bases and 4 bases, with 10 bases remaining between them. This CDR3 contains 12 residues. The germline V gene has CDR1 SGHTA and CDR2 FQGNSA. CDR3 bases: TGTGCCAGCAGTTCCGATGGTTACGAGCAGTACTTC. Translating it yields CASSSDGYEQYF.

CDR3 amino acids: CASSTPGGPMNTEAFF. CDR3 DNA sequence: TGTGCCAGCAGCACCCCAGGGGGCCCAATGAACACTGAAGCTTTCTTT. The chain is built from TRBV11-2 and TRBJ1-1; 8 bases line up with TRBD1. With V trimmed by 5 bases and J by 0 bases, 8 bases remained unmatched. The CDR3 loop spans 16 amino acids. Looked up from germline, CDR1 is SGHAT and CDR2 is FQNNGV.

This clonotype was recorded a few times. The chain employs TRBV18 and TRBJ2-1; D is uncertain. The CDR3 covers 12 residues. From germline, CDR1 is KGHSH and CDR2 LQKENI. V was clipped by 4 bases and J by 9 bases, with 10 bases between them. CDR3 coding DNA: TGTGCCAGCTCACGCAGCTCGGGTGAGCAGTTCTTC. This codes for CASSRSSGEQFF.

This clonotype was observed at least ten times. This chain uses TRBV20-1 with TRBJ2-5; D is uncertain. Trimming left V 3 bases short and J 0 bases short, with 8 bases between. The CDR3 loop spans 13 amino acids. Per germline, CDR1 DFQATT and CDR2 SNEGSKA (reference sequence). CDR3 loop: CSASLRNQETQYF. CDR3 bases: TGCAGTGCTAGCCTCAGAAACCAAGAGACCCAGTACTTC.

The chain's CDR3 is CASSEDSPSSYNEQYF. The CDR3 DNA reads as TGTGCCAGCAGCGAGGACAGCCCGAGCTCCTACAATGAGCAGTACTTC. This sequence joins TRBV7-9 and TRBJ2-7; D might be TRBD1 (6 bases). The CDR3 has 16 residues. The germline V gene encodes CDR1 SEHNR and CDR2 FQNEAQ (reference sequence). The germline V and J ends were trimmed by 5 bases and 7 bases, with 24 bases remaining between them. The full variable domain, rest sourced from reference TRBV7-9 and TRBJ2-7, is DTGVSQNPRHKITKRGQNVTFRCDPISEHNRLYWYRQTLGQGPEFLTYFQNEAQLEKSRLLSDRFSAERPKGSFSTLEIQRTEQGDSAMYLCASSEDSPSSYNEQYFGPGTRLTVT.

This clonotype was counted a single time. The chain combines TRBV5-1 with TRBJ2-3, with 15 nucleotides matching TRBD2. Germline trimming cut 4 bases from V and 5 bases from J; bases unmatched to any gene: 11. The CDR3 runs to 18 residues. The germline V gene encodes CDR1 SGHRS and CDR2 YFSETQ. DNA of the CDR3: TGCGCCAGCAGCCCTGGACTAGCGGGGGGGCAGGGGGTAGATACGCAGTATTTT. Its translation: CASSPGLAGGQGVDTQYF.

CDR3 residues: CASRPRPGTRYNSPLHF. The DNA for the CDR3 is TGTGCCAGCAGACCGAGGCCGGGAACCCGCTATAATTCACCCCTCCACTTT. The chain is built from TRBV27 and TRBJ1-6; D gene ambiguous. Trimming stripped 6 bases from V and 3 bases from J, with 18 bases between. CDR3 length: 17 residues. Germline V gene data show CDR1 as MNHEY and CDR2 as SMNVEV (reference sequence).

The table lists this clonotype with many counts. V is TRBV29-1 and J is TRBJ2-3; 11 positions match TRBD1. V gave up 2 bases and J gave up 8 bases; unmatched junction bases: 3. Germline CDR1 SQVTM, CDR2 ANQGSEA. This CDR3 spans 13 amino acids. The CDR3 protein is CSVERTGGSTQYF. In DNA form, the CDR3 reads TGCAGCGTTGAACGGACAGGGGGCTCTACGCAGTATTTT.

The chain is built from TRBV5-1 and TRBJ2-1; 7 nucleotides align to TRBD1. The end of the DNA is better explained by TRBJ2-7, so the J call may be wrong. This CDR3 region has 17 residues. Per the germline V gene, CDR1 is SGHRS and CDR2 is YFSETQ. The CDR3 here is CASSLGGTAPSYNEQYF. DNA for the CDR3: TGCGCCAGCAGCTTGGGGGGGACAGCCCCCTCCTACAATGAGCAGTACTTC.

This clonotype appeared a few times. The chain has TRBV7-2 and TRBJ1-2, with D maybe TRBD1 (6 bases). V was cut by 0 bases and J by 2 bases, with 10 bases left in between. The germline V gene encodes CDR1 SGHTA and CDR2 FQGNSA. This CDR3 contains 15 residues. As DNA, the CDR3 is TGTGCCAGCAGCTTAGCGAGGGACATAAACTATGGCTACACCTTC. Its protein product is CASSLARDINYGYTF.

The V call is TRBV5-5, the J call TRBJ2-3; TRBD2 aligns across 8 bases. The CDR3 is made up of 16 amino acids. The junction had 8 bases not matched to a gene; V was cut back by 1 base and J by 4 bases. CDR1 is SGHKS, CDR2 YYEKEE, per germline (reference sequence). CDR3 nucleotides: TGTGCCAGCAGCTTGACGGGGGGGCCGCTTGCAGATACGCAGTATTTT. This translates into CASSLTGGPLADTQYF.